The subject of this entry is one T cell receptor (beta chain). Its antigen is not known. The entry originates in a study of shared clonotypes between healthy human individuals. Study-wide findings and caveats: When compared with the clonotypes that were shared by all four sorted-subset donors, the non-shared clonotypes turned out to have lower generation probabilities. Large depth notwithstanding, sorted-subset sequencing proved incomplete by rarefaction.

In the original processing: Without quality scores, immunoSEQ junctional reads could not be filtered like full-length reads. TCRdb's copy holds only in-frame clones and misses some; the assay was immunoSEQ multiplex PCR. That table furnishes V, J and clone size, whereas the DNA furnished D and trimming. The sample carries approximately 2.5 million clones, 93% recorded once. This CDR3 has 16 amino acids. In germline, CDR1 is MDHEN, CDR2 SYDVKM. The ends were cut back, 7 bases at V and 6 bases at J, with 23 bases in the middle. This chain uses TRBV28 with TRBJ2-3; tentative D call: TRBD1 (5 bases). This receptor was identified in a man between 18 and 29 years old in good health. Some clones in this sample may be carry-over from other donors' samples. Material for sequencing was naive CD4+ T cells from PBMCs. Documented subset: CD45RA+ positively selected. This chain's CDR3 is CASTSLQGSSPDTQYF. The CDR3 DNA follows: TGTGCCAGCACCAGTCTCCAGGGCTCGAGCCCGGATACGCAGTATTTT.